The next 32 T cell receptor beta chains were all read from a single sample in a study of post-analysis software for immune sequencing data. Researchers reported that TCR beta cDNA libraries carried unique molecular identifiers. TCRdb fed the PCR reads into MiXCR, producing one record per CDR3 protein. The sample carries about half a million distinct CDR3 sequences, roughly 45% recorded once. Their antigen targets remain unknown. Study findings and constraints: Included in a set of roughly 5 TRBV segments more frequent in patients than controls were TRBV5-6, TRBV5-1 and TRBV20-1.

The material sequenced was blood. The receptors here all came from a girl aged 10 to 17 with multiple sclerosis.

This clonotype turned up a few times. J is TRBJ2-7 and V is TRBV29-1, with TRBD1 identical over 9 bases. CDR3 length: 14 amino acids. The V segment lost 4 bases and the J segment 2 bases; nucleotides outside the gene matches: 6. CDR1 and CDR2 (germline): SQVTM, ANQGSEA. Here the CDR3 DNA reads TGCAGCGTTGTGGGACAGGGAGCAACCTACGAGCAGTACTTC. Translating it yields CSVVGQGATYEQYF.

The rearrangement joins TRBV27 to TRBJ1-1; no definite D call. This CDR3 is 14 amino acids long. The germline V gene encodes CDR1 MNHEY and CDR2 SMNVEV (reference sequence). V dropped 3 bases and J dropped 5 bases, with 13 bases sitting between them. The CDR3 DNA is TGTGCCAGCAGTTTGGGCCGACGGGAGACTGAAGCTTTCTTT. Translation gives CASSLGRRETEAFF.

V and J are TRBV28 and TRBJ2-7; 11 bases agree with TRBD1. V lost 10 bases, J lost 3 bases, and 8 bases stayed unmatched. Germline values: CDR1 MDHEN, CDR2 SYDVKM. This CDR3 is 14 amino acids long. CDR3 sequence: CATRRDRGSYEQYF. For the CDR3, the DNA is TGTGCCACGCGCCGGGACAGGGGGAGCTACGAGCAGTACTTC.

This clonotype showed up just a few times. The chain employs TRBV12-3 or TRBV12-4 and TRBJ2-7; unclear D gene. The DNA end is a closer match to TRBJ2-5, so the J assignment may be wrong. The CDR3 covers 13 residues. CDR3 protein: CASSLVVRETQYF. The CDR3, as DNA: TGTGCCAGCAGTTTAGTAGTTCGGGAGACCCAGTACTTC.

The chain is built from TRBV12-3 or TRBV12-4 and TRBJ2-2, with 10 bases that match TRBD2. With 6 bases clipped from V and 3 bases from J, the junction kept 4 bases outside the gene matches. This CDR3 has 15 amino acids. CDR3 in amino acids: CASSLGLADTGELFF. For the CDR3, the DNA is TGTGCCAGCAGCCTCGGACTAGCGGACACCGGGGAGCTGTTTTTT.

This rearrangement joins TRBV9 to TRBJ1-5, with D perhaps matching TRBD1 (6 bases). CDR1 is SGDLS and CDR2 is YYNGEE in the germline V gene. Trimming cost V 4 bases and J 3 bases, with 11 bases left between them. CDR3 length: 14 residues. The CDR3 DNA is TGTGCCAGCAGCTCCGGACAGCTCAATCAGCCCCAGCATTTT. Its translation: CASSSGQLNQPQHF.

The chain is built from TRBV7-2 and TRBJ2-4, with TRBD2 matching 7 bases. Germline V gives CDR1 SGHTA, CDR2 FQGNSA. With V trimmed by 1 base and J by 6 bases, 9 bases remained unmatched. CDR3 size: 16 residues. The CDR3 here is CASSLELGRERNIQYF. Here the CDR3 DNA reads TGTGCCAGCAGCTTAGAATTAGGGCGGGAGAGAAACATTCAGTACTTC.

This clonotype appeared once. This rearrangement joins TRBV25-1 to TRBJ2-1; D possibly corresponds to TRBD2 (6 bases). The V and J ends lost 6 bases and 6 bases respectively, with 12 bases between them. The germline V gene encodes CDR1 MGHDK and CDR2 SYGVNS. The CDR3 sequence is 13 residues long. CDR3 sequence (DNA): TGTGCCAGCAGGAAGCTAGCGTTCAATGAGCAGTTCTTC. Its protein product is CASRKLAFNEQFF.

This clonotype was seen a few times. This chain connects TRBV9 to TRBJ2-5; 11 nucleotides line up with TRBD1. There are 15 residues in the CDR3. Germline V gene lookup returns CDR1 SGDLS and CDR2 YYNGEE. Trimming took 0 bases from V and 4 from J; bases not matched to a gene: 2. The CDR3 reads CASSVVGTGGETQYF. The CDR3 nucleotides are TGTGCCAGCAGCGTAGTAGGGACAGGGGGAGAGACCCAGTACTTC.

In nucleotides, the CDR3 is TGCAGTGCTAGAGATAAGGGGATAACCTACGAGCAGTACTTC. This sequence encodes CSARDKGITYEQYF. The rearrangement uses TRBV20-1 and TRBJ2-7, with D perhaps matching TRBD1 (5 bases). V lost 0 bases and J lost 2, with 11 bases in between. Looked up from germline, CDR1 is DFQATT and CDR2 is SNEGSKA (reference sequence). The CDR3 has 14 residues.

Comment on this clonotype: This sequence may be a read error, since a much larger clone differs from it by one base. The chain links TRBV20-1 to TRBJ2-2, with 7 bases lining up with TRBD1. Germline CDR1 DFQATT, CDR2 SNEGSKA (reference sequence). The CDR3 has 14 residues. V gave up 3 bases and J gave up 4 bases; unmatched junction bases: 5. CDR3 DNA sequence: TGCAGTGCTAGGGTAACAGGGGTCACCGGGGAGCTGTTTTTT. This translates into CSARVTGVTGELFF.

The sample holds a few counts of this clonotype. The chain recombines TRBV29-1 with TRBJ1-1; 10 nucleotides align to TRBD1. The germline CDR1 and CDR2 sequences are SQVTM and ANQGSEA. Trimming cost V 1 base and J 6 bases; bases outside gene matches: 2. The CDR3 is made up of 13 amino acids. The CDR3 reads CSVEAGTGAEAFF. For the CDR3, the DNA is TGCAGCGTTGAAGCAGGGACAGGGGCTGAAGCTTTCTTT.

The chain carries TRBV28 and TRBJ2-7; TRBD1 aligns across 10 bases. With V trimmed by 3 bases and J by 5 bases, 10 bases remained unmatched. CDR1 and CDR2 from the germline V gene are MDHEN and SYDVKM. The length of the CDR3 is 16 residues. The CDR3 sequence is CASSLGATGGSDEQYF. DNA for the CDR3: TGTGCCAGCAGTTTGGGAGCGACAGGGGGCAGCGACGAGCAGTACTTC.

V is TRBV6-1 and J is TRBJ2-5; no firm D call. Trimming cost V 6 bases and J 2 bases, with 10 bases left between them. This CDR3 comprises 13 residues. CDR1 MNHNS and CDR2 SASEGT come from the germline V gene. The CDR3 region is CASRAQLQETQYF. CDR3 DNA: TGTGCCAGCAGGGCACAGCTTCAAGAGACCCAGTACTTC.

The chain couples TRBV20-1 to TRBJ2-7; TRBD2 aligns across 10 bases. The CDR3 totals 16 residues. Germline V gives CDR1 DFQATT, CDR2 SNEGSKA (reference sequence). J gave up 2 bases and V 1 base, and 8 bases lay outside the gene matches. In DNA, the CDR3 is TGCAGTGCTAGAGTTCAAACTAGCGGGACTACCTACGAGCAGTACTTC. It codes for CSARVQTSGTTYEQYF.

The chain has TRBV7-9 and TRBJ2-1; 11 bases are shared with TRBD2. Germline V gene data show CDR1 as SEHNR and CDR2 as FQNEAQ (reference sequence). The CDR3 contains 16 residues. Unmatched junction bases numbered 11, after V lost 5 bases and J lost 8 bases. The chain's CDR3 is CASSGPLAGVWDEQFF. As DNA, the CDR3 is TGTGCCAGCAGCGGGCCACTAGCGGGAGTCTGGGATGAGCAGTTCTTC.

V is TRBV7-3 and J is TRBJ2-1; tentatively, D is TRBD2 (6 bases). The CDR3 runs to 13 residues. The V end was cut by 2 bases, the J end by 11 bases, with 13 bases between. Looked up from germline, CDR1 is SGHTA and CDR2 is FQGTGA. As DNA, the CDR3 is TGTGCCAGCAGCTTAGACGGGACTTTGCAGCAGTTCTTC. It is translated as CASSLDGTLQQFF.

The CDR3 sequence: CASSLDRGNTEAFF. In DNA, the CDR3 is TGTGCCAGCAGCTTAGACAGGGGGAACACTGAAGCTTTCTTT. This chain uses TRBV7-3 with TRBJ1-1, with 8 bases lining up with TRBD1. This CDR3 contains 14 residues. Per the germline V gene, CDR1 is SGHTA and CDR2 is FQGTGA. V lost 2 bases and J lost 1; bases outside the gene matches: 0.

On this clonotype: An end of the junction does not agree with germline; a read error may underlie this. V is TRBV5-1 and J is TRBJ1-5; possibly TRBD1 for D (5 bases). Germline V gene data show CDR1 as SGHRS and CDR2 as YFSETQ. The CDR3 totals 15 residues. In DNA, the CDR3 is TGCGCCAGCAGCTGGGGGGTCGGCAGCAGTCAGCCCCAGCATTTT. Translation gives CASSWGVGSSQPQHF.

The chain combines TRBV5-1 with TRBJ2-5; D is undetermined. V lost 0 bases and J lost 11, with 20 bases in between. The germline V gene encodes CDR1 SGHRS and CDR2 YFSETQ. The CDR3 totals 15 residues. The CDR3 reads CASSLEGNGPLEQYF. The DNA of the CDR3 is TGCGCCAGCAGCTTGGAAGGAAACGGGCCCTTGGAGCAGTACTTC.

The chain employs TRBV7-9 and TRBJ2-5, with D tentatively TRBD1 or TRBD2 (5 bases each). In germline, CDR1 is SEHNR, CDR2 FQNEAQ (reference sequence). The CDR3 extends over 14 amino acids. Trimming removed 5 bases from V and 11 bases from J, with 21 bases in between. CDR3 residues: CASSLETDRGEQYF. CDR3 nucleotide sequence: TGTGCCAGCAGCCTCGAGACAGACCGAGGGGAGCAGTACTTC. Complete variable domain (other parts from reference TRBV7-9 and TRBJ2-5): DTGVSQNPRHKITKRGQNVTFRCDPISEHNRLYWYRQTLGQGPEFLTYFQNEAQLEKSRLLSDRFSAERPKGSFSTLEIQRTEQGDSAMYLCASSLETDRGEQYFGPGTRLLVL.

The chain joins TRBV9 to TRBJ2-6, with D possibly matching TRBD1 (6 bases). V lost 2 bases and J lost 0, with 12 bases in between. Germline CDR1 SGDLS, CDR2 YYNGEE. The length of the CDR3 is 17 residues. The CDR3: CASSVDRRGSGANVLTF. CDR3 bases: TGTGCCAGCAGCGTGGACAGAAGGGGCTCTGGGGCCAACGTCCTGACTTTC.

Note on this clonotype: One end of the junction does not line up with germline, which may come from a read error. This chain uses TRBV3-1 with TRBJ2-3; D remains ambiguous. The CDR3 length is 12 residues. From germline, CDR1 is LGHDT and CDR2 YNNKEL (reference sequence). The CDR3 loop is CAGSQGPDTQYF. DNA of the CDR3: TGTGCCGGCAGCCAAGGGCCAGATACGCAGTATTTT.

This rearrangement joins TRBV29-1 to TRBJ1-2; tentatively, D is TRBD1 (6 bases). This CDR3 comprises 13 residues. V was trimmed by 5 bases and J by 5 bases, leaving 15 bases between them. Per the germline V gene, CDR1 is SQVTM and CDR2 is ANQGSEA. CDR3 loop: CSVCRTDQYGYTF. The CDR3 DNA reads TGCAGCGTTTGCCGGACAGACCAATATGGCTACACCTTC.

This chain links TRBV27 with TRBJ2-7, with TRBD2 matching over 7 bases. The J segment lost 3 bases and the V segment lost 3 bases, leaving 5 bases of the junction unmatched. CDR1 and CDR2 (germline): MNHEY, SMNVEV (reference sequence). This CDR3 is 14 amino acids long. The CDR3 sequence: CASSLSGNHYEQYF. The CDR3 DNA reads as TGTGCCAGCAGTTTGAGCGGGAACCACTACGAGCAGTACTTC.

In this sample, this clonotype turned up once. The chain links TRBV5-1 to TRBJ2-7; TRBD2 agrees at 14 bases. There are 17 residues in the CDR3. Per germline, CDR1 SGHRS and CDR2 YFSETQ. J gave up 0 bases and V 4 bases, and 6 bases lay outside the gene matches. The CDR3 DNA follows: TGCGCCAGCAGCCGGGGGGGGACTAGCGGGAGCTCCTACGAGCAGTACTTC. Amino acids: CASSRGGTSGSSYEQYF.

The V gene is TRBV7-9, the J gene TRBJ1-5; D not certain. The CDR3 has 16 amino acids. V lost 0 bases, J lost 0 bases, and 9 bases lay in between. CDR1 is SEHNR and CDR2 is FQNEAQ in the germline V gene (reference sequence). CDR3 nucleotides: TGTGCCAGCAGCTTAGCGCTTTACGGTAGCAATCAGCCCCAGCATTTT. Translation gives CASSLALYGSNQPQHF.

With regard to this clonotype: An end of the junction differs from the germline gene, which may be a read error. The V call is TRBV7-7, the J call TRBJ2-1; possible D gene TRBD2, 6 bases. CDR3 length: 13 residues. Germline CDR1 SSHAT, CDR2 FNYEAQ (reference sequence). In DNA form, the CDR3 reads TGTGCTAGCAGCCCCGGGACTTTTAATGAGCAGTTCTTC. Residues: CASSPGTFNEQFF.

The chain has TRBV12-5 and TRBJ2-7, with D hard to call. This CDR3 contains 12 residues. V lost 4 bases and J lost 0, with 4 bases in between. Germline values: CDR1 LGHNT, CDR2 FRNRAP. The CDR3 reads CASGWSSYEQYF. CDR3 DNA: TGTGCTAGTGGTTGGAGCTCCTACGAGCAGTACTTC.

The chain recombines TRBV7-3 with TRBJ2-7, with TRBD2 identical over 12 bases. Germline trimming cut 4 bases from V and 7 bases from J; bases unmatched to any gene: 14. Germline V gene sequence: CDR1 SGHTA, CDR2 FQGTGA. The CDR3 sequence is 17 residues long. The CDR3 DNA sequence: TGTGCCAGCAGCTATGTCCCCCTAGCGGGAGGGCCCAATGAGCAGTACTTC. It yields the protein CASSYVPLAGGPNEQYF.

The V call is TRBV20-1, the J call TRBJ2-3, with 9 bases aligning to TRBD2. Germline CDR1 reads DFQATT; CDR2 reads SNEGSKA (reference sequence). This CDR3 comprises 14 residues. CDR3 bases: TGCAGCGCAGCTAGCGGGATGGGGACAGATACGCAGTATTTT. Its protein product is CSAASGMGTDTQYF.

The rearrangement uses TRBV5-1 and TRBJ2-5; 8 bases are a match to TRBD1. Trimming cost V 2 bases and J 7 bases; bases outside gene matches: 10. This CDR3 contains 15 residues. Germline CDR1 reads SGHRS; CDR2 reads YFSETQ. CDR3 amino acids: CASSLPGGNEGTQYF. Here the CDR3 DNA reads TGCGCCAGCAGCTTACCAGGGGGCAATGAGGGGACCCAGTACTTC. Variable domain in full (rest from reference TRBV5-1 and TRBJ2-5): KAGVTQTPRYLIKTRGQQVTLSCSPISGHRSVSWYQQTPGQGLQFLFEYFSETQRNKGNFPGRFSGRQFSNSRSEMNVSTLELGDSALYLCASSLPGGNEGTQYFGPGTRLLVL.